Listed below are T cell receptor beta chains from one sample, sequenced in a study of T cells in Graves' hyperthyroidism and ophthalmopathy. Each CDR3 protein gets one entry after TCRdb re-called the multiplex PCR reads with MiXCR. There are approximately 590,000 distinct CDR3 sequences in the sample; 15% to 18% occur only once, and around 7.8% lies in the top ten. Sequenced: blood. The receptors shown here come from a woman in her thirties with Graves' hyperthyroidism. Both conserved end residues are part of each CDR3. A D gene is named only where the DNA matches it firmly. Size tells how often a clone was seen (once, few, many) or the class of an expanded clone, and some rows leave it out.

-	TRBV19	TRBJ2-7	-	TGTGCCAGTAGTATAGGTGGGCCCTCCTACGAGCAGTACTTC	CASSIGGPSYEQYF
few	TRBV28	TRBJ2-7	TRBD1	TGTGCCAGCAGTTTCGCCGACAGGGCCAGCTCCTACGAGCAGTACTTC	CASSFADRASSYEQYF
many	TRBV30	TRBJ1-1	-	TGTGCCTGGAGTGTACACGCAGGTTTGAACACTGAAGCTTTCTTT	CAWSVHAGLNTEAFF
few	TRBV27	TRBJ2-1	TRBD2	TGTGCCAGCAGTTCCCCGGGACTAGCGGGAGGGCCCAATTTTGAGCAGTTCTTC	CASSSPGLAGGPNFEQFF
-	TRBV18	TRBJ1-1	TRBD1	TGTGCCAGCTCACCCCCGGGACAGACGATTTCCAACACTGAAGCTTTCTTT	CASSPPGQTISNTEAFF
-	TRBV5-6	TRBJ1-2	-	TGTGCCAGCAGCTTGCCCCCAGGGACGTACGGCTACACCTTC	CASSLPPGTYGYTF
many	TRBV5-1	TRBJ2-7	-	TGCGCCAGCAGCCCATGCCGAGTCTTGGCCCAATACGAGCAGTACTTC	CASSPCRVLAQYEQYF
once	TRBV4-1	TRBJ2-1	-	TGCGCCAGCAGCCAAGATAGGCCGGTGGGGGGGGCTTGGTACAATGAGCAGTTCTTC	CASSQDRPVGGAWYNEQFF
few	TRBV14	TRBJ2-7	TRBD1	TGTGCCAGCAGCCAAGCGGACAGGAGCTCCTACGAGCAGTACTTC	CASSQADRSSYEQYF
-	TRBV20-1	TRBJ2-7	TRBD1	TGCAGTGCTAGAGCCCTTGACCTGACAGGGTACGAGCAGTACTTC	CSARALDLTGYEQYF
few	TRBV19	TRBJ2-5	TRBD2	TGTGCCAGTAGTACGGCTAGCGGGAGTGAGACCCAGTACTTC	CASSTASGSETQYF
many	TRBV30	TRBJ1-6	TRBD1	TGTGCCTGGGGGACAGGGGTGCCTTTTCCCCTCCACTTT	CAWGTGVPFPLHF
many	TRBV11-2	TRBJ2-7	-	TGTGCCAGCAGCAAGGGGGTCGCCTACGAGCAGTACTTC	CASSKGVAYEQYF
few	TRBV20-1	TRBJ1-3	TRBD1	TGCAGTGCCGCGACAGGGGGTGGAAACACCATATATTTT	CSAATGGGNTIYF
-	TRBV24-1	TRBJ2-1	-	TGTGCCACCAGTCAGACCGGGACCCTTAATGAGCAGTTCTTC	CATSQTGTLNEQFF
-	TRBV10-2	TRBJ2-1	-	TGCGCCAGCAGGGAACGGGAGTACAATGAGCAGTTCTTC	CASREREYNEQFF
-	TRBV27	TRBJ2-1	TRBD1	TGTGCCAGCAGTTTATACAGGGGTATCAATGAGCAGTTCTTC	CASSLYRGINEQFF
-	TRBV15	TRBJ2-2	TRBD2	TGTGCCACCAGCAGAGATTCCCTAGCGGTCAACACCGGGGAGCTGTTTTTT	CATSRDSLAVNTGELFF
-	TRBV6-6	TRBJ1-6	TRBD1	TGTGCCAGCAGTTACTCGTCCGGACAGGACTCACCCCTCCACTTT	CASSYSSGQDSPLHF
many	TRBV24-1	TRBJ2-7	-	TGTGCCACCAGTGACCCTGCCGGTGGCAGGGCCTACGAGCAGTACTTC	CATSDPAGGRAYEQYF
few	TRBV6-1	TRBJ1-6	-	TGTGCCAGCAGTGTCCGACCGGGGGAAAACTCACCCCTCCACTTT	CASSVRPGENSPLHF
-	TRBV7-9	TRBJ2-2	TRBD2	TGTGCCGGGCTAGCGGGAACCGGGGAGCTGTTTTTT	CAGLAGTGELFF
-	TRBV19	TRBJ2-1	-	TGTGCCAGTAGTATAGAATTTCCGGGATTGGAGCAGTCCTTC	CASSIEFPGLEQSF
-	TRBV24-1	TRBJ2-1	-	TGTGCCACCAGTGTGTCAGGTCCCTACAATGAGCAGTTCTTC	CATSVSGPYNEQFF
few	TRBV15	TRBJ1-2	-	TGTGCCACCAGCAGAGGAGTCGGGGGCTTTGGCTACACCTTC	CATSRGVGGFGYTF
many	TRBV6-1	TRBJ1-2	-	TGTGCCAGCAGTGCTACCGGGACCCGGGGCGGCTACACCTTC	CASSATGTRGGYTF
many	TRBV6-1	TRBJ2-5	-	TGTGCCAGCAGTCTCGGAGGGGGTGGAGCAGAGACCCAGTACTTC	CASSLGGGGAETQYF
many	TRBV2	TRBJ2-7	-	TGTGCCAGCAGTGATCTGGTAACATCCTACGAGCAGTACTTC	CASSDLVTSYEQYF
few	TRBV10-2	TRBJ2-3	-	TGCGCCAGCAGTGAATGGGGGGCTGGAGATACGCAGTATTTT	CASSEWGAGDTQYF
many	TRBV7-3	TRBJ2-1	TRBD2	TGTGCCAGCAGCCCAAGGACTAGCGGGAGGGACAGCTCCTACAATGAGCAGTTCTTC	CASSPRTSGRDSSYNEQFF
many	TRBV11-1	TRBJ2-7	TRBD2	TGTGCCAGCAGCTTACATACTAGCGGATACGAGCAGTACTTC	CASSLHTSGYEQYF
many	TRBV27	TRBJ2-1	-	TGTGCCAGCAGTTTATCCCCCGAAGGGGCTGGGGGCAATGAGCAGTTCTTC	CASSLSPEGAGGNEQFF
-	TRBV5-1	TRBJ2-1	TRBD2	TGCGCCAGCAGCCAACTGTTGGGGCCTAGCGGAAACAATGAGCAGTTCTTC	CASSQLLGPSGNNEQFF
-	TRBV2	TRBJ2-7	TRBD2	TGTGCCAGCTACCAGGGGGGACTAGCGGGCGATTTCTACGAGCAGTACTTC	CASYQGGLAGDFYEQYF
many	TRBV7-3	TRBJ2-1	-	TGTGCCAGCAGCTTAGCTGCCAGCTACAATGAGCAGTTCTTC	CASSLAASYNEQFF
many	TRBV2	TRBJ2-1	TRBD2	TGTGCCAGCAGTGGTGGACTAGCGAAATACAATGAGCAGTTCTTC	CASSGGLAKYNEQFF
-	TRBV10-3	TRBJ2-3	-	TGTGCCGTCCGCCTAGCTCCCACAGATACGCAGTATTTT	CAVRLAPTDTQYF
-	TRBV7-2	TRBJ1-5	-	TGTGCCAGCAGCTTAGACGGGGGGCCCTTTTCCTATCAGCCCCAGCATTTT	CASSLDGGPFSYQPQHF
many	TRBV7-3	TRBJ2-1	-	TGTGCCAGCAGCTTATTTAATTCTAGGGCGGGCCCAAAGCAGCAGTTCTTC	CASSLFNSRAGPKQQFF
-	TRBV28	TRBJ2-2	-	TGTGCCAGCAGTTTTAGTAATAGGGGGGAGCTGTTTTTT	CASSFSNRGELFF
-	TRBV18	TRBJ1-3	-	TGTGCCAGCTCACCAGGAGAAGGGGGTGGAAACACCATATATTTT	CASSPGEGGGNTIYF
many	TRBV20-1	TRBJ2-1	TRBD2	TGCAGTGCTAGAGATCTTCGGCTAGCGGGAAAAGACCAATACTACAATGAGCAGTTCTTC	CSARDLRLAGKDQYYNEQFF
few	TRBV20-1	TRBJ2-1	TRBD2	TGCAGTGCTAGAGCGCGAACTAGCGGGAGAAGAGAATACAATGAGCAGTTCTTC	CSARARTSGRREYNEQFF
-	TRBV20-1	TRBJ2-3	-	TGCAGTGCTAACAAGGGGGGTGCTTGGTCCACAGATACGCAGTATTTT	CSANKGGAWSTDTQYF
many	TRBV6-2/TRBV6-3	TRBJ2-5	TRBD2	TGTGCCAGCAGCCCACGACTAGCGCGGCAAGAGACCCAGTACTTC	CASSPRLARQETQYF
-	TRBV18	TRBJ2-3	-	TGTGCCAGCTCACCACTGTCAAGGGTTGGTGTTGGAACAGATACGCAGTATTTT	CASSPLSRVGVGTDTQYF
-	TRBV27	TRBJ2-2	-	TGTGCCAGCAGTGCCGCTAAGGAGGGCCCCGGCACCGGGGAGCTGTTTTTT	CASSAAKEGPGTGELFF
many	TRBV12-3/TRBV12-4	TRBJ2-2	-	TGTGCCAGCAGTTTTGCTCTAGCCGTTCCCGGGGAGCTGTTTTTT	CASSFALAVPGELFF
many	TRBV7-9	TRBJ2-7	TRBD2	TGTGCCAGCAGCTCGACCGGGACTAGCCTATACGAGCAGTACTTC	CASSSTGTSLYEQYF
-	TRBV7-9	TRBJ1-4	-	TGTGCCAGCAGCTGGCAAGATGAAGAACTGTTTTTT	CASSWQDEELFF
many	TRBV12-3/TRBV12-4	TRBJ1-1	-	TGTGCCAGCAGTTTAGCGGTCGGGGGCACTGAAGCTTTCTTT	CASSLAVGGTEAFF
many	TRBV5-1	TRBJ2-7	TRBD2	TGCGCCAGCAGCTTCATACTAGCGGGAGGGTCCTACGAGCAGTACTTC	CASSFILAGGSYEQYF
few	TRBV19	TRBJ2-1	TRBD2	TGTGCCAGTAGTATCACGGCGGGAGGGCCGAACAATGAGCAGTTCTTC	CASSITAGGPNNEQFF
many	TRBV7-2	TRBJ2-1	TRBD1	TGTGCCAGCAGCTGGGGACAGGGCTACAATGAGCAGTTCTTC	CASSWGQGYNEQFF
few	TRBV11-1	TRBJ2-2	-	TGTGCCAGCAGCTTATTCAGGGCGACCGGGGAGCTGTTTTTT	CASSLFRATGELFF